These T cell receptor beta chains were read from a single sample in a study of cytomegalovirus exposure and HLA in healthy donors. Clones were read by immunoSEQ multiplex PCR, and TCRdb kept only the in-frame ones, dropping some. The sample shows 90,000 to 110,000 clones, 9.5% to 15% of them seen only once. The material sequenced was PBMCs. These receptors came from a man in his forties in good health and CMV-seropositive. Each CDR3 is given with its conserved first and last residue. D genes are given only for firm matches. Size is stated for part of the rows, as once, few or many counts, or as a class when the clone is expanded.

cdr3_aa | cdr3_nt | j_call | v_call | clone_size | d_call
CASSWGQASNQPQHF | TGTGCCAGCAGCTGGGGACAGGCTAGCAATCAGCCCCAGCATTTT | TRBJ1-5 | TRBV5-6 | few | TRBD1
CATTRTGLTYEQYF | TGTGCCACTACTAGGACAGGTCTTACCTACGAGCAGTACTTC | TRBJ2-7 | TRBV27 | . | TRBD1
CASSWGQEGTEAFF | TGCGCCAGCAGCTGGGGACAGGAAGGCACTGAAGCTTTCTTT | TRBJ1-1 | TRBV5-1 | few | TRBD1
CASSPEGASNTEAFF | TGTGCCAGCTCACCAGAAGGGGCCTCGAACACTGAAGCTTTCTTT | TRBJ1-1 | TRBV18 | few | .
CASSLGGAGGYTF | TGTGCCAGCAGTTTAGGAGGGGCTGGGGGCTACACCTTC | TRBJ1-2 | TRBV27 | . | .
CASSWGGIGAETQYF | TGTGCCAGCAGCTGGGGAGGGATTGGGGCAGAGACCCAGTACTTC | TRBJ2-5 | TRBV5-6 | few | TRBD2
CSVVGDSEYYEQYF | TGCAGCGTTGTCGGGGACAGTGAATACTACGAGCAGTACTTC | TRBJ2-7 | TRBV29-1 | . | TRBD1
CASSPRQGVEEAQYF | TGTGCCAGCAGCCCGAGACAGGGGGTTGAAGAGGCCCAGTACTTC | TRBJ2-5 | TRBV6-5 | few | TRBD1
CASSSGSGNTIYF | TGTGCCAGCAGTTCGGGCTCTGGAAACACCATATATTTT | TRBJ1-3 | TRBV27 | . | .
CASSPRGPQETQYF | TGTGCCAGCAGCCCCAGGGGGCCCCAAGAGACCCAGTACTTC | TRBJ2-5 | TRBV11-2 | . | TRBD1
CASSPWTGPRETQYF | TGTGCCAGCAGTCCGTGGACAGGGCCTAGAGAGACCCAGTACTTC | TRBJ2-5 | TRBV27 | . | TRBD1
CASSPGGLQETQYF | TGTGCCAGCAGCCCCGGGGGGCTACAAGAGACCCAGTACTTC | TRBJ2-5 | TRBV7-2 | . | .
CASLISGKNTGELFF | TGTGCCAGCCTAATCAGCGGGAAGAACACCGGGGAGCTGTTTTTT | TRBJ2-2 | TRBV6-1 | few | TRBD2
CASSRTGGAEQYF | TGTGCCAGTAGTCGGACAGGGGGAGCCGAGCAGTACTTC | TRBJ2-7 | TRBV19 | . | TRBD1
CASSPPTSGYNEQFF | TGTGCCAGCTCACCACCGACTAGTGGGTACAATGAGCAGTTCTTC | TRBJ2-1 | TRBV18 | few | .
CVPSGGPAIDQPQHF | TGCGTTCCCAGCGGGGGGCCAGCTATTGATCAGCCCCAGCATTTT | TRBJ1-5 | TRBV23-1 | . | .
CASSRTGLDEQFF | TGCGCCAGCAGCCGGACAGGGCTGGATGAGCAGTTCTTC | TRBJ2-1 | TRBV10-1 | few | TRBD1
CASSQGFGQGDYNEQFF | TGTGCCAGCAGCCAAGGGTTCGGACAGGGGGACTACAATGAGCAGTTCTTC | TRBJ2-1 | TRBV4-2 | . | TRBD1
CASSQGESYGYTF | TGTGCCAGCAGCCAGGGGGAGTCCTATGGCTACACCTTC | TRBJ1-2 | TRBV7-6 | few | TRBD1
CASSGQGSGNTIYF | TGTGCCAGCAGTGGGCAGGGTTCTGGAAACACCATATATTTT | TRBJ1-3 | TRBV6-1 | . | .
CAISESSRYGYTF | TGTGCCATCAGTGAGTCCTCCAGGTATGGCTACACCTTC | TRBJ1-2 | TRBV10-3 | . | .
CASSQVGTGGRTEAFF | TGTGCCAGCAGCCAAGTTGGAACAGGGGGTCGGACTGAAGCTTTCTTT | TRBJ1-1 | TRBV14 | . | TRBD1
CASSPTREDTQYF | TGTGCCAGCAGTCCCACTCGTGAAGATACGCAGTATTTT | TRBJ2-3 | TRBV6-1 | . | .
CASSDPFGSEAGELFF | TGTGCCAGCAGCGATCCGTTCGGGTCTGAGGCGGGGGAGCTGTTTTTT | TRBJ2-2 | TRBV9 | . | .
CSAGTETRPGANVLTF | TGCAGCGCTGGGACAGAGACTCGCCCTGGGGCCAACGTCCTGACTTTC | TRBJ2-6 | TRBV29-1 | . | TRBD1
CASSPIRLRGLDTQYF | TGTGCCAGCAGTCCAATCCGGCTCAGGGGCCTAGATACGCAGTATTTT | TRBJ2-3 | TRBV25-1 | few | .
CASSPGESSVYGYTF | TGTGCCAGCAGTCCGGGTGAGAGCTCCGTCTATGGCTACACCTTC | TRBJ1-2 | TRBV28 | . | .
CASSPPLAGHSTDTQYF | TGTGCCAGCAGCCCTCCCCTAGCGGGACATAGCACAGATACGCAGTATTTT | TRBJ2-3 | TRBV28 | . | TRBD2
CASSFGQPNYGYTF | TGTGCCAGCAGCTTTGGACAGCCTAACTATGGCTACACCTTC | TRBJ1-2 | TRBV5-6 | few | .
CASSKAPQSGRTDTQYF | TGTGCCAGCAGCAAAGCCCCGCAGAGCGGTAGAACAGATACGCAGTATTTT | TRBJ2-3 | TRBV21-1 | . | .
CASSHPSGGTGELFF | TGCGCCAGCAGCCACCCGTCGGGGGGCACCGGGGAGCTGTTTTTT | TRBJ2-2 | TRBV4-3 | . | TRBD2
CASSPDYLNEKLFF | TGTGCCAGCAGCCCCGACTACCTTAATGAAAAACTGTTTTTT | TRBJ1-4 | TRBV7-2 | few | .
CASSLQGAGTNEKLFF | TGTGCCAGCAGCCTACAGGGGGCTGGAACTAATGAAAAACTGTTTTTT | TRBJ1-4 | TRBV28 | few | TRBD1
CASSTLLADSYNEQFF | TGTGCCAGCAGCACCCTTCTAGCGGACTCCTACAATGAGCAGTTCTTC | TRBJ2-1 | TRBV5-6 | . | TRBD2
CASRPGTGELFF | TGCGCCAGCAGACCAGGTACCGGGGAGCTGTTTTTT | TRBJ2-2 | TRBV5-1 | few | .
CASSLDPSHTEAFF | TGTGCCAGCAGCTTGGATCCGTCTCACACTGAAGCTTTCTTT | TRBJ1-1 | TRBV5-6 | few | .
CASSPRQSNTGELFF | TGTGCCAGCTCACCAAGACAGTCTAACACCGGGGAGCTGTTTTTT | TRBJ2-2 | TRBV18 | few | .
CATTQLGGQTYGYTF | TGTGCCACCACTCAATTGGGGGGGCAAACCTATGGCTACACCTTC | TRBJ1-2 | TRBV27 | few | .
CASSKVVRGLTGELFF | TGTGCCAGCAGCAAAGTAGTCAGGGGGCTTACCGGGGAGCTGTTTTTT | TRBJ2-2 | TRBV21-1 | . | .
CASLSRDIQYF | TGTGCCAGCCTTAGCCGGGACATTCAGTACTTC | TRBJ2-4 | TRBV28 | few | .
CASSFLTSGSLRNEQFF | TGTGCCAGCAGTTTTTTGACTAGCGGTTCACTGAGGAATGAGCAGTTCTTC | TRBJ2-1 | TRBV27 | . | TRBD2
CASSPGLAGGHEQYF | TGTGCCAGCAGCCCCGGACTAGCGGGAGGCCACGAGCAGTACTTC | TRBJ2-7 | TRBV5-5 | few | TRBD2
CAWSVTAKPPQIF | TGTGCCTGGAGTGTTACAGCCAAACCTCCCCAAATTTTT | TRBJ1-4 | TRBV30 | . | .
CAWGQQETQYF | TGTGCCTGGGGACAGCAAGAGACCCAGTACTTC | TRBJ2-5 | TRBV30 | . | .
CASSQDADRYRETQYF | TGTGCCAGCAGTCAAGACGCAGACAGGTATCGGGAGACCCAGTACTTC | TRBJ2-5 | TRBV28 | . | .
CASSEAPTNQETQYF | TGTGCCAGCAGTGAAGCGCCAACTAACCAAGAGACCCAGTACTTC | TRBJ2-5 | TRBV6-1 | few | .
CASSATGGYGYTF | TGTGCCAGCAGTGCCACAGGGGGCTATGGCTACACCTTC | TRBJ1-2 | TRBV6-4 | . | TRBD1
CASSGTGTGARETQYF | TGCGCCAGCAGTGGGACCGGGACAGGGGCCCGGGAGACCCAGTACTTC | TRBJ2-5 | TRBV10-2 | . | TRBD1
CASFFFRGDTQYF | TGTGCCAGCTTTTTCTTCAGGGGGGATACGCAGTATTTT | TRBJ2-3 | TRBV2 | . | TRBD1
CSVEDRRESAYEQYF | TGCAGCGTTGAGGATAGGCGGGAGTCAGCCTACGAGCAGTACTTC | TRBJ2-7 | TRBV29-1 | few | TRBD2
CASSLVGGTGNNEQFF | TGTGCCAGCAGCTTAGTGGGGGGGACAGGGAACAATGAGCAGTTCTTC | TRBJ2-1 | TRBV7-8 | . | TRBD1
CASSRTGRAYEQYF | TGTGCCAGCAGCAGAACGGGGAGGGCCTACGAGCAGTACTTC | TRBJ2-7 | TRBV28 | few | TRBD2
CASSLDQGTGQPQHF | TGTGCCAGCAGTTTAGATCAGGGTACGGGTCAGCCCCAGCATTTT | TRBJ1-5 | TRBV28 | . | .
CASSNGLAGVLEQYF | TGTGCCAGCAGCAATGGACTAGCGGGAGTTCTCGAGCAGTACTTC | TRBJ2-7 | TRBV7-9 | . | TRBD2
CASSDRGRGTNEKLFF | TGTGCCAGCAGTGACAGGGGGCGCGGAACTAATGAAAAACTGTTTTTT | TRBJ1-4 | TRBV2 | few | TRBD1
CASSQGDNQPQHF | TGTGCCAGCTCACAAGGGGACAATCAGCCCCAGCATTTT | TRBJ1-5 | TRBV18 | few | .
CASNPDWNYGYTF | TGTGCCTCTAATCCCGACTGGAACTATGGCTACACCTTC | TRBJ1-2 | TRBV30 | . | .
CASSVGRGNYGYTF | TGTGCCAGCAGCGTGGGAAGGGGAAACTATGGCTACACCTTC | TRBJ1-2 | TRBV9 | . | .
CASRRSTGVSGNTIYF | TGTGCCAGCAGACGTTCGACAGGGGTGTCTGGAAACACCATATATTTT | TRBJ1-3 | TRBV28 | . | TRBD1